The source of this T cell receptor beta chain is a study of radiation and T cells in renal cell carcinoma. Method: immunoSEQ multiplex PCR; TCRdb's copy keeps in-frame clones and lacks some. The sample gives 150,000 or so clones, 70% to 90% of which show up once; around 12% is in the top ten. Sample time point: baseline pretreatment blood. Treatment described: 15 Gy SBRT to primary tumor, nephrectomy 4 weeks later. V was clipped by 2 bases and J by 6 bases, with 14 bases between them. Per the germline V gene, CDR1 is MRHNA and CDR2 is SNTAGT. This CDR3 region has 15 residues. The chain couples TRBV6-4 to TRBJ2-1, with D possibly being TRBD1 or TRBD2 (5 bases each). The sequence was obtained from a woman aged 45-60 years with renal cell carcinoma. Specimen: blood, collected from a patient whose treatment included radiotherapy and nephrectomy. The CDR3 bases are TGTGCCAGCAGTGACCAGTCGGGACCGTCCAATGAGCAGTTCTTC. Protein product: CASSDQSGPSNEQFF.